The next 27 T cell receptor beta chains were all read from a single sample in a study of blood T cells in healthy people across ages. A sample-barcoded 5' primer and a J-beta primer mix were used in a second PCR of about 7 to 12 cycles. Via MiXCR, TCRdb re-called the 5' RACE reads, giving one row per CDR3 protein. This sample has 800,000 or so distinct CDR3 sequences, with roughly 25% found just once. The data were also submitted as part of a second study, on T cells of mothers and their children.

Sample: blood. These receptors were obtained from a boy aged 5-17 years in good health.

The V and J genes are TRBV6-5 and TRBJ2-4; TRBD2 agrees at 9 bases. This CDR3 has 14 amino acids. CDR1 is MNHEY, CDR2 SVGAGI, per germline. V was clipped by 5 bases and J by 6 bases; unmatched bases: 5. This CDR3 is CASSQGLARNIQYF. Written as DNA, the CDR3 is TGTGCCAGCAGTCAGGGACTAGCAAGAAACATTCAGTACTTC.

This rearrangement joins TRBV4-1 to TRBJ2-7; TRBD2 matches 11 bases. This CDR3 contains 16 residues. In germline, CDR1 is MGHRA, CDR2 YSYEKL. Trimming took 0 bases from V and 3 from J; bases not matched to a gene: 4. The CDR3: CASSQDILAGGYEQYF. CDR3 in DNA: TGCGCCAGCAGCCAAGATATTCTAGCGGGAGGCTACGAGCAGTACTTC.

The CDR3 spells CASSAEESSYNEQFF. The CDR3 DNA is TGTGCCAGCAGCGCCGAAGAGAGCTCCTACAATGAGCAGTTCTTC. The V and J genes are TRBV2 and TRBJ2-1, with unresolved D. Germline V gene data show CDR1 as SNHLY and CDR2 as FYNNEI. There are 15 residues in the CDR3. V gave up 6 bases and J gave up 0 bases, with 12 bases separating them. Supplemented by reference TRBV2 and TRBJ2-1, the full variable domain reads EPEVTQTPSHQVTQMGQEVILRCVPISNHLYFYWYRQILGQKVEFLVSFYNNEISEKSEIFDDQFSVERPDGSNFTLKIRSTKLEDSAMYFCASSAEESSYNEQFFGPGTRLTVL.

This chain links TRBV14 with TRBJ2-1; TRBD1 aligns across 7 bases. The germline V gene encodes CDR1 SGHDN and CDR2 FVKESK. This CDR3 is 15 amino acids long. The V gene end was trimmed by 2 bases and the J gene end by 3 bases; junction bases not matched to a gene: 4. The CDR3 protein is CASSQTGAGYNEQFF. The CDR3 nucleotides read TGTGCCAGCAGCCAAACAGGGGCTGGCTACAATGAGCAGTTCTTC.

To note about this clonotype: One end of the junction is discordant with germline, which a read error may explain. The chain's CDR3 is CASSPTTVRQETQCF. CDR3 in DNA: TGTGCCAGCAGTCCCACGACAGTCCGGCAAGAGACCCAGTGCTTC. The J gene is TRBJ2-5, the V gene TRBV27; a possible D gene is TRBD1 (5 bases). The CDR3 covers 15 residues. Germline values: CDR1 MNHEY, CDR2 SMNVEV (reference sequence).

The chain joins TRBV4-3 to TRBJ2-5; D gene uncertain. The J call may be incorrect, as the DNA end agrees better with TRBJ2-7. The CDR3 loop spans 16 amino acids. Per germline, CDR1 LGHNA and CDR2 YSLEER. The CDR3 sequence: CASSQDRQENLYEQYF. DNA of the CDR3: TGCGCCAGCAGCCAAGATAGGCAGGAGAACTTGTACGAGCAGTACTTC.

The chain is built from TRBV12-3 or TRBV12-4 and TRBJ1-2; TRBD1 matches 7 bases. The CDR3 sequence is 16 residues long. J gave up 4 bases and V 5 bases, and 13 bases lay outside the gene matches. The CDR3 reads CASSPSGTEKTYGYTF. In DNA form, the CDR3 reads TGTGCCAGCAGTCCATCCGGGACAGAGAAGACCTATGGCTACACCTTC.

This chain uses TRBV7-3 with TRBJ2-3; 11 bases line up with TRBD1. CDR3 size: 15 residues. V gave up 5 bases and J gave up 3 bases; unmatched junction bases: 4. From germline, CDR1 is SGHTA and CDR2 FQGTGA. The CDR3 nucleotides are TGTGCCAGCAGCCGGGACAGGGGGGCGACAGATACGCAGTATTTT. This encodes CASSRDRGATDTQYF.

V gene TRBV9 combines with J gene TRBJ2-3, with 7 bases that match TRBD2. The CDR3 runs to 15 residues. Germline loops: CDR1 SGDLS, CDR2 YYNGEE. V shed 1 base, J shed 3 bases, and the junction held 5 bases outside the gene matches. CDR3 residues: CASSVYLAATDTQYF. DNA of the CDR3: TGTGCCAGCAGCGTATATCTAGCGGCAACAGATACGCAGTATTTT.

This clonotype was observed a few times. The J gene is TRBJ1-4, the V gene TRBV6-6; 12 bases line up with TRBD1. This CDR3 contains 15 residues. Per germline, CDR1 MNHNY and CDR2 SVGAGI (reference sequence). Unmatched junction bases numbered 9, after V lost 8 bases and J lost 8 bases. For the CDR3, the DNA is TGTGCCAGCTTTATGTCGGGACAGGGGGCGGAAAAACTGTTTTTT. This translates into CASFMSGQGAEKLFF.

The chain couples TRBV19 to TRBJ2-1; 7 bases map to TRBD1. The DNA end favors TRBJ2-7, so the J call may be wrong. The CDR3 is 15 amino acids. Germline CDR1 is LNHDA and CDR2 is SQIVND (reference sequence). The CDR3 region is CASSASNRDSYEQYF. DNA for the CDR3: TGTGCCAGTAGTGCCTCAAACCGGGACAGCTACGAGCAGTACTTC.

This clonotype was seen a handful of times. The chain carries TRBV24-1 and TRBJ2-3; 12 bases are a match to TRBD2. Germline lookup yields CDR1 KGHDR and CDR2 SFDVKD. V was clipped by 5 bases and J by 0 bases; unmatched bases: 2. The CDR3 is 16 amino acids. CDR3 coding DNA: TGTGCCACCAGTGCCGGGACTAGCGGGAGCACAGATACGCAGTATTTT. Its translation is CATSAGTSGSTDTQYF.

This clonotype occurred a few times. V is TRBV7-2 and J is TRBJ2-5, with D perhaps matching TRBD1 or TRBD2 (5 bases each). The CDR3 is made up of 13 amino acids. Germline assignment: CDR1 SGHTA and CDR2 FQGNSA. V lost 6 bases, J lost 5 bases, and 13 bases lay in between. The CDR3 coding sequence is TGTGCCAGCAGACCCGGGGACGGGGAGACCCAGTACTTC. This encodes CASRPGDGETQYF.

The chain has TRBV6-5 and TRBJ2-3; D remains ambiguous. Per the germline V gene, CDR1 is MNHEY and CDR2 is SVGAGI. This CDR3 contains 13 residues. Trimming cost V 2 bases and J 2 bases, with 5 bases left between them. CDR3 in amino acids: CASSYQHTDTQYF. CDR3 bases: TGTGCCAGCAGTTACCAGCACACAGATACGCAGTATTTT.

This chain links TRBV14 with TRBJ2-3; D is tentatively TRBD1 or TRBD2 (6 bases each). The germline gives CDR1 SGHDN, CDR2 FVKESK. The CDR3 is 16 residues long. V was pared by 3 bases and J by 6 bases, with 19 bases between. The CDR3 coding sequence is TGTGCCAGCAGCCACTCGCCGGGGGCAGGGGTTGATACGCAGTATTTT. Amino acid sequence: CASSHSPGAGVDTQYF.

The CDR3 nucleotides read TGTGCCAGCAGCCAAGATTGGAGGGACAAGTTACTAAATGAGCAGTTCTTC. Its protein product is CASSQDWRDKLLNEQFF. The gene calls are TRBV3-1 and TRBJ2-5, with D possibly being TRBD1 or TRBD2 (6 bases each). Gene TRBJ2-1 matches the end of the DNA better, so the J call may be wrong. Per germline, CDR1 LGHDT and CDR2 YNNKEL (reference sequence). The CDR3 runs 17 residues.

Turning to this clonotype: The junction shows a germline mismatch at one end, possibly a read error. The chain employs TRBV4-3 and TRBJ2-3; the D is unclear. CDR3 length: 17 residues. The germline CDR1 and CDR2 sequences are LGHNA and YSLEER. The CDR3 loop is CACSQVLQTDRTDTQYF. CDR3 coding DNA: TGCGCCTGCAGCCAAGTTTTGCAGACTGACCGCACAGATACGCAGTATTTT.

The chain carries TRBV5-1 and TRBJ2-6; D unclear. Germline V gene sequence: CDR1 SGHRS, CDR2 YFSETQ. Trimming cost V 4 bases and J 10 bases, with 15 bases left between them. The CDR3 is 14 amino acids. In DNA, the CDR3 is TGCGCCAGCAGCCCCGGCATGGAAGTTAACGTCCTGACTTTC. Encoded protein: CASSPGMEVNVLTF. Drawing the rest from reference TRBV5-1 and TRBJ2-6, the complete variable domain is KAGVTQTPRYLIKTRGQQVTLSCSPISGHRSVSWYQQTPGQGLQFLFEYFSETQRNKGNFPGRFSGRQFSNSRSEMNVSTLELGDSALYLCASSPGMEVNVLTFGAGSRLTVL.

The V and J genes are TRBV6-6 and TRBJ2-2; D uncertain. In germline, CDR1 is MNHNY, CDR2 SVGAGI (reference sequence). The V and J ends lost 5 bases and 1 base respectively, with 11 bases between them. The CDR3 covers 15 residues. The CDR3, as DNA: TGTGCCAGCAGTCCTTTTTTAGGGAACACCGGGGAGCTGTTTTTT. This codes for CASSPFLGNTGELFF.

This clonotype was counted a single time. The chain couples TRBV2 to TRBJ2-5; no clear D. Matching the DNA end better, TRBJ2-7 makes the J call doubtful. The CDR3 is 11 residues long. Germline values: CDR1 SNHLY, CDR2 FYNNEI. CDR3 amino acids: CASSMYYEQYF. Written as DNA, the CDR3 is TGTGCCAGCAGTATGTACTACGAGCAGTACTTC.

The chain combines TRBV7-2 with TRBJ1-3, with TRBD1 matching over 7 bases. Germline V CDR1 and CDR2: SGHTA, FQGNSA. J was trimmed by 0 bases and V by 1 base; bases with no gene match: 6. This CDR3 has 17 amino acids. CDR3 sequence (DNA): TGTGCCAGCAGCTTAGACCCCGGGACAGCCTCTGGAAACACCATATATTTT. It encodes CASSLDPGTASGNTIYF.

This chain connects TRBV20-1 to TRBJ1-1; D gene ambiguous. Trimming shortened V by 5 bases and J by 0 bases, and 13 bases separated the two germline ends. Germline-derived CDR1 and CDR2 are DFQATT and SNEGSKA (reference sequence). The CDR3 consists of 14 residues. The CDR3 DNA reads as TGCAGTGCTTCACCACCCCGCATGAACACTGAAGCTTTCTTT. Translated: CSASPPRMNTEAFF.

The rearrangement uses TRBV6-1 and TRBJ2-5; D is unclear. V was cut by 5 bases and J by 1 base, with 14 bases left in between. The germline CDR1 and CDR2 sequences are MNHNS and SASEGT. There are 15 residues in the CDR3. The CDR3 loop reads CASSFTATTQETQYF. CDR3 bases: TGTGCCAGCAGTTTCACGGCAACCACCCAAGAGACCCAGTACTTC.

The gene calls are TRBV7-9 and TRBJ2-3; D is undetermined. The germline V gene encodes CDR1 SEHNR and CDR2 FQNEAQ (reference sequence). V gave up 3 bases and J gave up 4 bases, with 11 bases separating them. The CDR3 is 14 residues long. CDR3 DNA: TGTGCCAGCAGCTTGTCCCTTTCTGCAGATACGCAGTATTTT. The encoded protein is CASSLSLSADTQYF.

This clonotype was found a few times. The chain recombines TRBV20-1 with TRBJ1-2, with D possibly matching TRBD1 (5 bases). The CDR3 is 12 residues long. Trimming pared 0 bases from V and 8 bases from J, leaving 10 bases between. Germline CDR1 and CDR2: DFQATT and SNEGSKA (reference sequence). Written as DNA, the CDR3 is TGCAGTGCTAGAGATGGGAGGGGAGGCTACACCTTC. Its protein is CSARDGRGGYTF.

This sequence joins TRBV7-9 and TRBJ2-5; 9 positions match TRBD1. TRBJ2-7 matches the DNA end more closely, so the J call is doubtful. CDR3 size: 15 residues. Per the germline V gene, CDR1 is SEHNR and CDR2 is FQNEAQ (reference sequence). CDR3 bases: TGTGCCAGCAGCCCAGTGGGGACAGGGACGGGCGAGCAGTACTTC. Its protein product is CASSPVGTGTGEQYF.

This clonotype showed up just a few times. This rearrangement joins TRBV3-1 to TRBJ2-6; 7 positions match TRBD2. CDR3 length: 19 residues. The germline gives CDR1 LGHDT, CDR2 YNNKEL (reference sequence). V dropped 3 bases and J dropped 0; count of bases not matched to a gene: 11. Written as DNA, the CDR3 is TGTGCCAGCAGCCATTCTGGTTGGCTAGCGGCCTCTGGGGCCAACGTCCTGACTTTC. It specifies CASSHSGWLAASGANVLTF. The complete variable domain, with remaining parts taken from reference TRBV3-1 and TRBJ2-6, reads DTAVSQTPKYLVTQMGNDKSIKCEQNLGHDTMYWYKQDSKKFLKIMFSYNNKELIINETVPNRFSPKSPDKAHLNLHINSLELGDSAVYFCASSHSGWLAASGANVLTFGAGSRLTVL.